Below, 22 T cell receptor beta chains from the same sample are listed, as sequenced in a study of cytotoxic CD8 clonotypes in ibrutinib-treated CLL. Method: immunoSEQ multiplex PCR; TCRdb's copy keeps in-frame clones and lacks some. The sample lists around 250,000 clones, 60% to 75% occurring once. The source material was PBMCs, sampled after 24 months of ibrutinib treatment. All receptors come from a human donor with chronic lymphocytic leukemia.

The chain is built from TRBV9 and TRBJ2-1; possibly TRBD2 for D (5 bases). Germline V gene data show CDR1 as SGDLS and CDR2 as YYNGEE. The CDR3 is 18 residues long. V was trimmed by 1 base and J by 0 bases, leaving 17 bases between them. CDR3 loop: CASSVTLGKQSSYNEQFF. For the CDR3, the DNA is TGTGCCAGCAGCGTAACCCTCGGGAAGCAGAGCTCCTACAATGAGCAGTTCTTC.

This chain uses TRBV19 with TRBJ1-5; D unresolved. The CDR3 runs to 14 residues. Germline loops: CDR1 LNHDA, CDR2 SQIVND (reference sequence). V gave up 1 base and J gave up 2 bases, with 6 bases separating them. CDR3 sequence (DNA): TGTGCCAGTAGTATAGGACACCGCAATCAGCCCCAGCATTTT. It encodes CASSIGHRNQPQHF.

The gene calls are TRBV7-2 and TRBJ1-1; 11 bases line up with TRBD1. The V gene's germline CDR1 is SGHTA and CDR2 FQGNSA. The junction had 3 bases not matched to a gene; V was cut back by 4 bases and J by 8 bases. This CDR3 is 13 amino acids long. The CDR3: CASSSWTGGEAFF. In nucleotides, the CDR3 is TGTGCCAGCAGCTCCTGGACAGGGGGCGAAGCTTTCTTT.

The J gene is TRBJ2-1, the V gene TRBV10-3; 7 bases are shared with TRBD2. Germline loops: CDR1 ENHRY, CDR2 SYGVKD. J was trimmed by 3 bases and V by 3 bases; bases with no gene match: 11. The CDR3 totals 17 residues. CDR3 region: CAISDPWAGDDYNEQFF. For the CDR3, the DNA is TGTGCCATCAGTGACCCTTGGGCGGGGGACGACTACAATGAGCAGTTCTTC.

Only one count was recorded for this clone. The chain is built from TRBV27 and TRBJ2-7; D unresolved. This CDR3 spans 13 amino acids. Germline lookup yields CDR1 MNHEY and CDR2 SMNVEV (reference sequence). Trimming pared 5 bases from V and 2 bases from J, leaving 10 bases between. The CDR3 loop reads CASSPGLTYEQYF. The DNA for the CDR3 is TGTGCCAGCAGTCCCGGTCTTACCTACGAGCAGTACTTC.

This clone has only one observation. The rearrangement links TRBV6-1 to TRBJ2-2; weak D call: TRBD1 (7 bases). CDR3 size: 16 residues. Trimming stripped 3 bases from V and 4 bases from J, with 15 bases between. In germline, CDR1 is MNHNS, CDR2 SASEGT. The CDR3 DNA reads as TGTGCCAGCAGTGAGCGGGACAGTCTGAGCACCGGGGAGCTGTTTTTT. This codes for CASSERDSLSTGELFF.

V gene TRBV5-1 combines with J gene TRBJ2-4; 9 positions match TRBD1. From germline, CDR1 is SGHRS and CDR2 YFSETQ. This CDR3 region has 14 residues. V lost 4 bases, J lost 7 bases, and 6 bases stayed unmatched. DNA for the CDR3: TGCGCCAGCAGCGCGGCCGGGACAGGGAACATTCAGTACTTC. Translating gives CASSAAGTGNIQYF.

This clone has only one observation. The rearrangement links TRBV18 to TRBJ1-1; weak D call: TRBD1 (6 bases). CDR1 KGHSH and CDR2 LQKENI come from the germline V gene. The length of the CDR3 is 13 residues. V gave up 3 bases and J gave up 8 bases, with 13 bases separating them. The CDR3 sequence is CASSPLDRHEAFF. In DNA, the CDR3 is TGTGCCAGCTCACCTCTGGACAGACACGAAGCTTTCTTT.

The chain couples TRBV19 to TRBJ2-7, with D uncertain. The V gene lost 5 bases and the J gene lost 6 bases, with 14 bases spanning the gap. Germline values: CDR1 LNHDA, CDR2 SQIVND (reference sequence). This CDR3 contains 13 residues. CDR3 loop: CASSLGPSGEQYF. The DNA of the CDR3 is TGTGCCAGTAGTCTTGGGCCCTCGGGCGAGCAGTACTTC.

The gene calls are TRBV27 and TRBJ2-3, with 8 bases that match TRBD2. From germline, CDR1 is MNHEY and CDR2 SMNVEV (reference sequence). The CDR3 sequence is 12 residues long. This CDR3 is CGSGTRRDTQYF. The CDR3, as DNA: TGTGGATCCGGGACTAGGCGCGATACGCAGTATTTT.

This clone was observed a few times. The gene calls are TRBV21-1 and TRBJ2-7; the table gives TRBD2 as D, unverified against the DNA. TRBV21-1 is a pseudogene segment. The CDR3 is 19 residues long. The DNA of the CDR3 is TGTGCCAGCAGCAAAAGGAAGGGGGGGCTACTAGCGACCTCCTACGAGCAGTACTTC. Translating it yields CASSKRKGGLLATSYEQYF.

The genes are TRBV7-9 and TRBJ2-3; a possible D gene is TRBD1 (5 bases). Germline lookup yields CDR1 SEHNR and CDR2 FQNEAQ (reference sequence). Between the trimmed V and J ends, which lost 5 bases and 5 bases, there was a span of 8 bases. This CDR3 has 12 residues. The CDR3 DNA reads as TGTGCCAGCAGCCCAGGGATAGATACGCAGTATTTT. The encoded protein is CASSPGIDTQYF.

The genes are TRBV6-1 and TRBJ1-5; D is unclear. This CDR3 spans 13 amino acids. The germline gives CDR1 MNHNS, CDR2 SASEGT. Between the trimmed V and J ends, which lost 2 bases and 5 bases, there was a span of 7 bases. CDR3 sequence: CASSEMVDQPQHF. In DNA form, the CDR3 reads TGTGCCAGCAGTGAAATGGTGGATCAGCCCCAGCATTTT.

The CDR3 DNA reads as TGTGCCAGTAGCCCGGGAGGGCCTTACAATGAGCAGTTCTTC. Protein sequence: CASSPGGPYNEQFF. The chain has TRBV19 and TRBJ2-1; 8 nucleotides align to TRBD2. This CDR3 spans 14 amino acids. Germline V gene data show CDR1 as LNHDA and CDR2 as SQIVND (reference sequence). Trimming removed 6 bases from V and 4 bases from J; junction bases left unmatched: 5.

This chain joins TRBV27 and TRBJ2-3; D call uncertain. Trimming shortened V by 2 bases and J by 4 bases, and 7 bases separated the two germline ends. Germline values: CDR1 MNHEY, CDR2 SMNVEV (reference sequence). The CDR3 covers 13 residues. The CDR3 spells CASSLVSPDTQYF. The CDR3 DNA is TGTGCCAGCAGTTTAGTCTCGCCAGATACGCAGTATTTT.

CDR3 amino acids: CASSSDRDREFYGYTF. DNA of the CDR3: TGTGCCAGCAGTTCCGACCGGGACAGGGAGTTCTATGGCTACACCTTC. The chain combines TRBV27 with TRBJ1-2, with TRBD1 matching 9 bases. Trimming removed 4 bases from V and 4 bases from J; junction bases left unmatched: 10. The CDR3 runs to 16 residues. In germline, CDR1 is MNHEY, CDR2 SMNVEV (reference sequence).

For the CDR3, the DNA is TGTGCCAGCAGCCTAAACCCACCGGGACCAGGGAATACGCAGTATTTT. This sequence encodes CASSLNPPGPGNTQYF. This chain links TRBV9 with TRBJ2-3; D possibly uses TRBD1 or TRBD2 (5 bases each). Trimming took off 4 bases at V and 7 bases at J, with 22 bases between the two ends. This CDR3 has 16 amino acids. Germline lookup yields CDR1 SGDLS and CDR2 YYNGEE.

The V gene is TRBV10-3, the J gene TRBJ1-2; 7 bases agree with TRBD1. There are 13 residues in the CDR3. Germline lookup yields CDR1 ENHRY and CDR2 SYGVKD. V lost 4 bases and J lost 5; bases outside the gene matches: 4. The CDR3 coding sequence is TGTGCCATCAGTGGGGGACAGACGTATGGCTACACCTTC. This translates into CAISGGQTYGYTF.

This clone was seen only a few times. CDR3 DNA sequence: TGCGCCAGCAGCCAAGGGCGTGAGGGAGGTCCAAGCACAGATACGCAGTATTTT. This encodes CASSQGREGGPSTDTQYF. The V call is TRBV4-1, the J call TRBJ2-3, with a possible D match to TRBD2 (6 bases). From germline, CDR1 is MGHRA and CDR2 YSYEKL. The CDR3 spans 18 residues. V shed 1 base and J shed 0 bases, with 17 bases lying between them.

The gene calls are TRBV4-3 and TRBJ2-1; the match to TRBD2 covers 13 bases. The CDR3 consists of 14 residues. V lost 5 bases, J lost 10 bases, and 5 bases stayed unmatched. CDR1 is LGHNA, CDR2 YSLEER, per germline. DNA for the CDR3: TGCGCCAGCAGCGGACTAGCGGGAGCTGGGGAGCAGTTCTTC. It specifies CASSGLAGAGEQFF.

This clone was found a few times. J is TRBJ2-1 and V is TRBV14; D possibly corresponds to TRBD2 (5 bases). CDR3 length equals 15 residues. CDR1 and CDR2 (germline): SGHDN, FVKESK. Trimming cost V 1 base and J 10 bases, with 17 bases left between them. The CDR3 DNA reads as TGTGCCAGCAGCCAAGGAGGGAAGGGATCGGGGGAGCAGTTCTTC. This gives the protein CASSQGGKGSGEQFF. Supplemented by reference TRBV14 and TRBJ2-1, the full variable domain reads EAGVTQFPSHSVIEKGQTVTLRCDPISGHDNLYWYRRVMGKEIKFLLHFVKESKQDESGMPNNRFLAERTGGTYSTLKVQPAELEDSGVYFCASSQGGKGSGEQFFGPGTRLTVL.

This chain connects TRBV27 to TRBJ1-1; D is undetermined. The CDR3 loop spans 15 amino acids. V lost 5 bases, J lost 2 bases, and 15 bases lay in between. Germline V gene data show CDR1 as MNHEY and CDR2 as SMNVEV (reference sequence). CDR3 in amino acids: CASSPNKMGNTEAFF. In nucleotides, the CDR3 is TGTGCCAGCAGTCCCAACAAAATGGGAAACACTGAAGCTTTCTTT.